A single sample is the source of the 12 T cell receptor beta chains below, sequenced in a study of post-analysis software for immune sequencing data. These TCRs' antigens remain unknown. Study findings and constraints: The study found TRBV5-6, TRBV5-1 and TRBV20-1 among about 5 TRBV segments more frequent in patients than controls.

Unique molecular identifiers were carried by the TCR beta cDNA libraries. TCRdb re-called the PCR reads with MiXCR, one entry per CDR3 protein. The table lists over 250,000 distinct CDR3 sequences, 30% to 45% of them singletons. Sequencing was carried out using blood. The receptors derive from a girl between 5 and 17 years old with multiple sclerosis.

This chain joins TRBV4-2 and TRBJ2-3; no reliable D call. The CDR3 length is 14 residues. V was cut by 1 base and J by 2 bases, with 7 bases left in between. CDR1 and CDR2 from the germline V gene are LGHNA and YNFKEQ. Here the CDR3 DNA reads TGTGCCAGCAGCCAAGGGTACATCACAGATACGCAGTATTTT. As protein: CASSQGYITDTQYF.

The genes are TRBV20-1 and TRBJ2-1; no reliable D call. The CDR3 is 13 residues long. V lost 5 bases, J lost 3 bases, and 11 bases lay in between. Germline CDR1 is DFQATT and CDR2 is SNEGSKA (reference sequence). The CDR3 DNA reads as TGCAGTGCTCGCCACGTCTTCTACAATGAGCAGTTCTTC. Translating it yields CSARHVFYNEQFF.

The genes are TRBV12-3 or TRBV12-4 and TRBJ2-2; D is possibly TRBD1 or TRBD2 (6 bases each). The CDR3 sequence is 17 residues long. V shed 6 bases and J shed 0 bases, with 17 bases lying between them. CDR3 in DNA: TGTGCCAGCAGCGCCTGGGGGGCGAGCTCGAACACCGGGGAGCTGTTTTTT. Translated, it gives CASSAWGASSNTGELFF.

This clonotype was detected ten times or more. The chain has TRBV5-1 and TRBJ1-4, with TRBD1 as a possible D gene (5 bases). The germline V gene encodes CDR1 SGHRS and CDR2 YFSETQ. The CDR3 has 17 amino acids. V lost 0 bases and J lost 0, with 12 bases in between. CDR3 DNA sequence: TGCGCCAGCAGCTTGGGGCAGGGTATGGCAACTAATGAAAAACTGTTTTTT. Its translation is CASSLGQGMATNEKLFF. The variable domain in full, completed from reference TRBV5-1 and TRBJ1-4, reads KAGVTQTPRYLIKTRGQQVTLSCSPISGHRSVSWYQQTPGQGLQFLFEYFSETQRNKGNFPGRFSGRQFSNSRSEMNVSTLELGDSALYLCASSLGQGMATNEKLFFGSGTQLSVL.

CDR3 sequence: CASSPRDSSNEQFF. CDR3 coding DNA: TGTGCCAGCAGTCCCCGGGACAGTAGCAATGAGCAGTTCTTC. J is TRBJ2-1 and V is TRBV12-3 or TRBV12-4, with 7 bases aligning to TRBD1. The CDR3 is 14 residues long. With V trimmed by 5 bases and J by 6 bases, 7 bases remained unmatched.

This clonotype was observed at least ten times. This rearrangement joins TRBV12-3 or TRBV12-4 to TRBJ1-2, with D possibly matching TRBD1 (6 bases). Deletions cut 7 bases from V and 6 bases from J, with 15 bases between. CDR3 length equals 13 residues. The CDR3 DNA is TGTGCCAGCAATGTACAGGGTATCCATGGCTACACCTTC. Translating gives CASNVQGIHGYTF.

The CDR3 bases are TGTGCCAGCAGCCCCACGACAGGGCGATTAGCCGGGGAGCTGTTTTTT. Protein product: CASSPTTGRLAGELFF. The chain employs TRBV7-9 and TRBJ2-2, with 7 bases fitting TRBD1. Trimming took 5 bases from V and 6 from J; bases not matched to a gene: 12. The CDR3 is 16 residues long. Germline loops: CDR1 SEHNR, CDR2 FQNEAQ (reference sequence).

This chain links TRBV9 with TRBJ2-1; TRBD2 matches at 13 bases. V lost 6 bases, J lost 4 bases, and 7 bases stayed unmatched. The CDR3 covers 16 residues. Germline assignment: CDR1 SGDLS and CDR2 YYNGEE. The CDR3 sequence: CASTDPGLAGYNEQFF. The CDR3 bases are TGTGCCAGCACAGACCCGGGACTAGCGGGGTACAATGAGCAGTTCTTC.

Many counts were recorded for this clonotype. This chain joins TRBV20-1 and TRBJ2-5; 11 bases map to TRBD2. CDR1 DFQATT and CDR2 SNEGSKA come from the germline V gene (reference sequence). J lost 0 bases, V lost 6 bases, and 12 bases had no gene match. The CDR3 extends over 17 amino acids. CDR3 sequence (DNA): TGCAGTGCCCCCCCCGTCCTAGCGGGGGGCAACCAAGAGACCCAGTACTTC. Protein sequence: CSAPPVLAGGNQETQYF.

Ten or more counts support this clonotype. The chain's CDR3 is CASSLVGGPGNEQFF. CDR3 DNA sequence: TGCGCCAGCAGCTTGGTCGGGGGGCCCGGTAATGAGCAGTTCTTC. The genes are TRBV5-1 and TRBJ2-1; tentatively, D is TRBD2 (7 bases). Per the germline V gene, CDR1 is SGHRS and CDR2 is YFSETQ. V lost 0 bases and J lost 7, with 14 bases in between. The CDR3 is made up of 15 amino acids.

The chain uses TRBV20-1 and TRBJ2-7; possible D gene TRBD1, 5 bases. V gave up 0 bases and J gave up 0 bases, with 18 bases separating them. CDR1 is DFQATT, CDR2 SNEGSKA, per germline (reference sequence). The CDR3 runs 17 residues. The CDR3 DNA reads as TGCAGTGCTAGAGAGATTGGACACGGAAGGAGCTCCTACGAGCAGTACTTC. It yields the protein CSAREIGHGRSSYEQYF.

As to this clonotype: Compared with germline, one end of the junction differs, possibly owing to a read error. The V call is TRBV20-1, the J call TRBJ1-1; D possibly corresponds to TRBD1 (6 bases). Germline V gives CDR1 DFQATT, CDR2 SNEGSKA (reference sequence). The CDR3 length is 12 residues. CDR3 region: CRAREGGTEAFF. CDR3 DNA: TGCAGGGCTAGAGAAGGGGGAACTGAAGCTTTCTTT.